This T cell receptor beta chain was sequenced during a study of T cell responses to AZD1222 COVID-19 vaccine (TCRdb year 2021). General notes on the study: AZD1222 recipients with second doses at about 4 weeks or about 12 weeks were pooled, because spike-specific TCR depth and breadth did not differ between schedules. TCR sequencing was performed for 230 to 250 trial participants, of whom some 200 were given two doses of AZD1222 and approximately 26 were given two doses of MenACWY control vaccine. Trial participants were enrolled by age into 18-55, 56-69 and 70-plus year subgroups, with 148, 28 and 57 TCR-sequenced participants respectively.

In light of the paper, this sample's time point label describes: baseline before first vaccination. Vaccinee samples came from UK trials COV001 and COV002, including a single-blind randomized controlled phase 2/3 trial of AZD1222 (ChAdOx1 nCoV-19) in healthy adults. For TCRbeta chain sequencing, PBMC samples from trial participants were taken at day 0 and at day 28 after the second dose. The CDR3 regions of human TCRbeta chains were subjected to immunosequencing. The original methods were these. Repertoire TCRs were checked for matches against a reference library of SARS-CoV-2-specific TCRs that had been generated using the MIRA antigen-specificity platform. Breadth meant the fraction of unique TCRs that were SARS-CoV-2-associated, whereas depth meant the fraction of total T cells that were SARS-CoV-2-associated. Using the MIRA data, every spike-specific TCR was mapped to the spike region that the TCR reacted to and assigned to either a CD4 or a CD8 class. Log10-transformed breadth and depth values were compared by one-way ANOVA with Sidak's multiple comparisons tests. In TCRdb, the immuneACCESS table is reduced to in-frame sequences with V and J assigned. These tables do not hold every clone; where another copy was compared, an unresolved V gene accounts for under half, and the others remain unexplained. The DNA gave D and trimming, while V, J and clone size come from that table. Recorded for this sample are roughly 120,000 clones; about 88% of them occurred a single time. The top ten constitute roughly a tenth of the sample.

This clone was counted only a few times. This receptor's antigen is unknown. No much larger clonotype is one base removed from it; base qualities were not supplied. Beyond this particular receptor, the publication reports: Reportedly, close to half of the unique spike-specific TCRs recognized epitopes lying outside the regions that are mutated in the B.1.351 and B.1.1.7 variants. Vaccine-associated CD4 TCRs spanned the whole spike protein, with dominant responses in regions 160-218 and 743-854. No day 14 peak-response samples were available, so repertoires were characterized only after the peak T cell response. Only a handful of AZD1222 recipients were SARS-CoV-2 seropositive at baseline, limiting conclusions about previously exposed vaccinees. A significant rise in spike-specific TCR breadth and depth was observed after two AZD1222 doses relative to day 0 and relative to MenACWY recipients. Participants were mostly white British and included more females than males, and it was suggested by the authors that clonal diversity may have been underestimated. In the small 56-69-year group, the increase in depth fell short of significance, most likely because of low power.

This sample comprised peripheral blood, obtained on day 0 of AZD1222 vaccination. The clonotype was recovered from an adult in good health.

This receptor has the CDR3 CARSLVFGRSSYEQYF. The nucleotides are TGTGCCAGAAGCTTGGTATTCGGTCGGAGCTCCTACGAGCAGTACTTC. The rearranged segments are TRBV5-3 and TRBJ2-7; the D gene cannot be named for sure. TRBV5-3 is an ORF, and what it does is uncertain. V was cut back by 0 bases and J by 0 bases, leaving a gap of 13 bases between them. The CDR3 spans 16 residues, from the cysteine through the phenylalanine. CDR3 DNA only is kept here, 48 bases in frame from base 1.